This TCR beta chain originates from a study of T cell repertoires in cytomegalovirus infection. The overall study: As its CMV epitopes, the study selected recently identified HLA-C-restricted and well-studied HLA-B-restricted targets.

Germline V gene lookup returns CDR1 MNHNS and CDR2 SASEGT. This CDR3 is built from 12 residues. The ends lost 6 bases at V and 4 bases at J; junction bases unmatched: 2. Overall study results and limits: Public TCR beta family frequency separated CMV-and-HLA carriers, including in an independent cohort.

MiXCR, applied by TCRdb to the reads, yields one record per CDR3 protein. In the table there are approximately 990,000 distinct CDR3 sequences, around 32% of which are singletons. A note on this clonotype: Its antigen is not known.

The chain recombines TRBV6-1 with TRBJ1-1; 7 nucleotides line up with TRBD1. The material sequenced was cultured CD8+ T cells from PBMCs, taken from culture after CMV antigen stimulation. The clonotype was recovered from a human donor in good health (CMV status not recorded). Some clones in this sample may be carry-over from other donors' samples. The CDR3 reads CASREGATEAFF. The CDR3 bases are TGTGCCAGCAGGGAGGGGGCCACTGAAGCTTTCTTT.